This T cell receptor (beta chain) was sequenced in a study of early T cells in non-severe SARS-CoV-2 infection. Study-wide context: Whole-blood bulk RNA, unsorted, was sequenced, and chains were unpaired. Study-level findings and limits: VDJdb matching favored anti-spike CD8 responses, missing private and CD4 specificities.

This clonotype was picked up many times. Its target is not known. V was clipped by 3 bases and J by 9 bases; unmatched bases: 4. CDR3 length equals 13 residues. From germline, CDR1 is SGHTA and CDR2 FQGNSA. Individual cDNA molecules carried attached unique molecular identifiers. TCRdb reanalysed the 5' RACE reads using MiXCR and keeps one entry per CDR3 protein. The data contain about 70,000 distinct CDR3 sequences, roughly 15% of them singletons. The TCR originated in an adult who was a healthcare worker with PCR-confirmed SARS-CoV-2 infection or an uninfected control (not recorded which). The chain recombines TRBV7-2 with TRBJ2-3; 9 bases match TRBD2. The source material was whole blood, sampled at baseline. In DNA, the CDR3 is TGTGCCAGCAGCTTCCCTAGCGGGACGACGCAGTATTTT. As protein: CASSFPSGTTQYF.